This TCR beta chain is drawn from a study of blood T cell repertoires in COVID-19. Study-wide context: Samples came from the United States, Italy and Spain, spanning acute and convalescent COVID-19.

This clone turned up a few times. After removal of 0 bases from V and 3 bases from J, the junction contained 3 bases not matched to a gene. CDR1 and CDR2 (germline): SGHDT, YYEEEE. The CDR3 runs 15 residues. Only in-frame clones appear in the TCRdb table, and some are missing; sequencing was by immunoSEQ multiplex PCR. Among approximately 99,000 clones listed, 80% to 90% were seen once. This chain joins TRBV5-6 and TRBJ2-1, with 7 bases lining up with TRBD1. This clonotype was sampled from a human donor in a cohort sampled during active COVID-19. The specimen was peripheral blood. The CDR3 region has the DNA TGTGCCAGCAGCTTGGTGTGGGACAGCTACAATGAGCAGTTCTTC. It codes for CASSLVWDSYNEQFF.